The 5 T cell receptor beta chains given below trace back to one sample, sequenced in a study of control samples from healthy donors and cancer patients. Libraries were prepared by immunoSEQ multiplex PCR; TCRdb keeps only in-frame clonotypes and omits some of them. Altogether under 15,000 clones are present, roughly 93% being singletons, with the ten largest covering 13% to 15%. The specimen was PBMCs. Receptor source: a man older than 75 with lung cancer.

The rearrangement uses TRBV7-2 and TRBJ1-1; D is perhaps TRBD1 (6 bases). The V end was cut by 2 bases, the J end by 5 bases, with 6 bases between. Germline-derived CDR1 and CDR2 are SGHTA and FQGNSA. This CDR3 is 12 amino acids long. The CDR3 DNA reads TGTGCCAGCAGCTTAACAGGGACTGAAGCTTTCTTT. Translated: CASSLTGTEAFF.

Concerning this clone itself: One junction end disagrees with the germline gene, perhaps due to a read error. The V and J genes are TRBV9 and TRBJ2-3; 9 bases are a match to TRBD2. This CDR3 region has 18 residues. Germline V gene lookup returns CDR1 SGDLS and CDR2 YYNGEE. The CDR3 DNA is TGTGCCCGCAGCGTTGGGGGCAGCGGGGGGCTTCGCACAGATACGCAGTATTTT. It codes for CARSVGGSGGLRTDTQYF. The entire variable domain, with the rest obtained from reference TRBV9 and TRBJ2-3, is as follows: DSGVTQTPKHLITATGQRVTLRCSPRSGDLSVYWYQQSLDQGLQFLIQYYNGEERAKGNILERFSAQQFPDLHSELNLSSLELGDSALYFCARSVGGSGGLRTDTQYFGPGTRLTVL.

The chain couples TRBV9 to TRBJ2-3, with D tentatively TRBD2 (6 bases). V shed 4 bases and J shed 0 bases, with 12 bases lying between them. CDR1 is SGDLS and CDR2 is YYNGEE in the germline V gene. The CDR3 has 15 residues. The CDR3 nucleotides are TGTGCCAGCAGCTCGACCGGGACTAGCACAGATACGCAGTATTTT. Amino acid sequence: CASSSTGTSTDTQYF. Using reference TRBV9 and TRBJ2-3 for the parts outside the CDR3, the full variable domain is DSGVTQTPKHLITATGQRVTLRCSPRSGDLSVYWYQQSLDQGLQFLIQYYNGEERAKGNILERFSAQQFPDLHSELNLSSLELGDSALYFCASSSTGTSTDTQYFGPGTRLTVL.

CDR3 sequence: CASALSRGNTEAFF. CDR3 DNA sequence: TGTGCCAGTGCCCTATCAAGGGGGAACACTGAAGCTTTCTTT. V is TRBV19 and J is TRBJ1-1, with D possibly matching TRBD1 (5 bases). This CDR3 has 14 amino acids. The ends were cut back, 8 bases at V and 1 base at J, with 14 bases in the middle. Germline CDR1 LNHDA, CDR2 SQIVND (reference sequence). The full variable domain, its missing parts supplied by reference TRBV19 and TRBJ1-1, is DGGITQSPKYLFRKEGQNVTLSCEQNLNHDAMYWYRQDPGQGLRLIYYSQIVNDFQKGDIAEGYSVSREKKESFPLTVTSAQKNPTAFYLCASALSRGNTEAFFGQGTRLTVV.

CDR3 amino acids: CASSLAGDNYGYTF. CDR3 in DNA: TGTGCCAGCAGCTTGGCTGGGGATAACTATGGCTACACCTTC. The chain combines TRBV5-6 with TRBJ1-2; D not resolved. The germline CDR1 and CDR2 sequences are SGHDT and YYEEEE. V was clipped by 0 bases and J by 1 base, with 7 bases between them. This CDR3 has 14 amino acids.